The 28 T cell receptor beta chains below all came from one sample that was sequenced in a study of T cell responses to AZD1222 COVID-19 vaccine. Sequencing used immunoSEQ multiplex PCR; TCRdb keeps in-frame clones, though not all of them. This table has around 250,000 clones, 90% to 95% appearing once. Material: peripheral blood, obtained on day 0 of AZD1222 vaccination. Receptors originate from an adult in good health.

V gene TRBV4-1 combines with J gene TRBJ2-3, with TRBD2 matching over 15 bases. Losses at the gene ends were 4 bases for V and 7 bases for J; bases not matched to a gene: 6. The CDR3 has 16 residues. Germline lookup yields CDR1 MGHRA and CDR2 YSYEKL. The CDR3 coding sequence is TGCGCCAGCAGCCCGGGACTAGCGGGGGGAGCGCATACGCAGTATTTT. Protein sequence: CASSPGLAGGAHTQYF.

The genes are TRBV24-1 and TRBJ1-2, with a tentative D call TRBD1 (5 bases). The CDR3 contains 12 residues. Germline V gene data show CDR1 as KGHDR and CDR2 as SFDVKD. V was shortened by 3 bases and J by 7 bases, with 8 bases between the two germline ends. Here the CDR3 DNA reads TGTGCCACCAGTGATCCCAGGGTTGGCTACACCTTC. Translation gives CATSDPRVGYTF.

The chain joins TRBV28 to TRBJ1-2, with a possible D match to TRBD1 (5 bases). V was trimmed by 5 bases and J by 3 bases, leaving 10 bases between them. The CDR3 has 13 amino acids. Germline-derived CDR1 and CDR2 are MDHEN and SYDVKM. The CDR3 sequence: CASSLGVDYGYTF. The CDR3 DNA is TGTGCCAGCAGTCTGGGGGTGGACTATGGCTACACCTTC.

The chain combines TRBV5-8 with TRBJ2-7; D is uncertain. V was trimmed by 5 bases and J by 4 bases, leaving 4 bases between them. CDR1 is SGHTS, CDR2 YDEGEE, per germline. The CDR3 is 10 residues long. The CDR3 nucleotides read TGTGCCAGCAGGGAGTACGAGCAGTACTTC. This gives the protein CASREYEQYF.

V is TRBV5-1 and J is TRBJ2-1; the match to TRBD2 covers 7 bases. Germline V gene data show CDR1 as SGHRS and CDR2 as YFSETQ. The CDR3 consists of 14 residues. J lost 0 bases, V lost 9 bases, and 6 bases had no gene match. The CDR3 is CATSAGNSYNEQFF. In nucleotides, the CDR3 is TGCGCCACATCAGCGGGGAACTCCTACAATGAGCAGTTCTTC.

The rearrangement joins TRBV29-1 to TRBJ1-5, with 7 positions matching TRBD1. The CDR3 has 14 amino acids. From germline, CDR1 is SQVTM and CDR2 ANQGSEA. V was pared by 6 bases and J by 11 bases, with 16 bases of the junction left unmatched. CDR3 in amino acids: CSVPGRGPMLAQHF. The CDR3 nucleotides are TGCAGCGTCCCTGGGAGGGGGCCCATGTTGGCCCAGCATTTT.

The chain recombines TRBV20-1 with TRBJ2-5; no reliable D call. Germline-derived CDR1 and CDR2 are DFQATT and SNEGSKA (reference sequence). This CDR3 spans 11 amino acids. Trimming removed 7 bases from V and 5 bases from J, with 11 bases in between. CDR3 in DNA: TGCAGTGGAGTGTTCCGGGAGACCCAGTACTTC. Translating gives CSGVFRETQYF.

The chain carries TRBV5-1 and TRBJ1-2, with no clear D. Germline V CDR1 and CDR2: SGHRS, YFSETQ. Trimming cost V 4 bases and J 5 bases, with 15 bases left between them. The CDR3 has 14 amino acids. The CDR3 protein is CASSPEAGGYGYTF. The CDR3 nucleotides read TGCGCCAGCAGCCCGGAGGCTGGCGGGTATGGCTACACCTTC.

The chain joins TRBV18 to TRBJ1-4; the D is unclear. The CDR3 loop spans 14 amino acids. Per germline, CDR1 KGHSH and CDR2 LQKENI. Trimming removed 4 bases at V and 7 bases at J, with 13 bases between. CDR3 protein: CASSRVSGFEKLFF. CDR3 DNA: TGTGCCAGCTCACGGGTATCGGGGTTTGAAAAACTGTTTTTT. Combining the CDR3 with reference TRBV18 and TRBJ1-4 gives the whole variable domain NAGVMQNPRHLVRRRGQEARLRCSPMKGHSHVYWYRQLPEEGLKFMVYLQKENIIDESGMPKERFSAEFPKEGPSILRIQQVVRGDSAAYFCASSRVSGFEKLFFGSGTQLSVL.

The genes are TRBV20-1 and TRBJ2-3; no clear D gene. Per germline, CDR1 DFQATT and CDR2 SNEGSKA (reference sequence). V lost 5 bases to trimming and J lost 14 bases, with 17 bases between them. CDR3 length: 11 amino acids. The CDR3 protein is CSAPSLTSAYF. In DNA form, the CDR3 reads TGCAGTGCTCCATCTCTCACTTCCGCGTATTTT.

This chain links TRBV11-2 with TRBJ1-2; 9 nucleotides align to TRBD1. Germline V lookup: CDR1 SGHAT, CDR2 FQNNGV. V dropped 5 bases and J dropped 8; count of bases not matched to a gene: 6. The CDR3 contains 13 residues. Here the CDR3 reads CASSRGTGPGYTF. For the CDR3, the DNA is TGTGCCAGCAGCCGCGGGACAGGGCCCGGCTACACCTTC.

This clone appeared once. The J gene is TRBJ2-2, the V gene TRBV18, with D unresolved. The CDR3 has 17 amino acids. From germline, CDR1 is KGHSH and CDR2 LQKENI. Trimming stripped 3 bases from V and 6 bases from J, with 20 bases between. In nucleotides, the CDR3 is TGTGCCAGCTCACCCAGCAAGCTAGACCTCTCCCCCGGGGAGCTGTTTTTT. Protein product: CASSPSKLDLSPGELFF.

The CDR3 sequence is CASGSEQYF. CDR3 sequence (DNA): TGTGCCAGCGGGAGCGAGCAGTACTTC. This sequence joins TRBV2 and TRBJ2-7; a possible D gene is TRBD2 (5 bases). The length of the CDR3 is 9 residues. From germline, CDR1 is SNHLY and CDR2 FYNNEI. V lost 8 bases to trimming and J lost 6 bases, with 5 bases between them. Using reference TRBV2 and TRBJ2-7 for the parts outside the CDR3, the full variable domain is EPEVTQTPSHQVTQMGQEVILRCVPISNHLYFYWYRQILGQKVEFLVSFYNNEISEKSEIFDDQFSVERPDGSNFTLKIRSTKLEDSAMYFCASGSEQYFGPGTRLTVT.

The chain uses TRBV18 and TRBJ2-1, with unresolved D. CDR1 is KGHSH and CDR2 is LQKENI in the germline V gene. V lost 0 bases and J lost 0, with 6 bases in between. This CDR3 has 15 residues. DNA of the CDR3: TGTGCCAGCTCACCACCGGCTATCTCCTACAATGAGCAGTTCTTC. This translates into CASSPPAISYNEQFF.

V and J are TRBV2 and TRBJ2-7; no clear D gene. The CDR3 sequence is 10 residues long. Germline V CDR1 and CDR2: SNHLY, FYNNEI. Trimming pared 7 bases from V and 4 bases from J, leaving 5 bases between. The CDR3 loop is CASNRYEQYF. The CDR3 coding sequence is TGTGCCAGCAATCGATACGAGCAGTACTTC.

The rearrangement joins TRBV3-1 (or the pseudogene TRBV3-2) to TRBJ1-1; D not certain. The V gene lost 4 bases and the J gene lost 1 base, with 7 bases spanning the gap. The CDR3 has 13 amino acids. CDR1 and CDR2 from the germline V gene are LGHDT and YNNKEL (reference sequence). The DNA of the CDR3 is TGTGCCAGCAGCCCTTGGGAGAACACTGAAGCTTTCTTT. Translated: CASSPWENTEAFF.

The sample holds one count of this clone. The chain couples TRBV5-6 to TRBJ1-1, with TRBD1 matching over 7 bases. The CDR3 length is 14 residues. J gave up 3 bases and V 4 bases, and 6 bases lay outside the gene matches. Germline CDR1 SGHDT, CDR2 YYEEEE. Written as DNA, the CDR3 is TGTGCCAGCAGCCGACAGGGCTATGACACTGAAGCTTTCTTT. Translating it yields CASSRQGYDTEAFF.

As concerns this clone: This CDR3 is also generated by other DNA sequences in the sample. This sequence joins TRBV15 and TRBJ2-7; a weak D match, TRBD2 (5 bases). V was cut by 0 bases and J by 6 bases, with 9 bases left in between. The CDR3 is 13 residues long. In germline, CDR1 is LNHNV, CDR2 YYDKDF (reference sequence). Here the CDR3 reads CATSRDRGFEQYF. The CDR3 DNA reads TGTGCCACCAGCAGAGATCGGGGATTCGAGCAGTACTTC.

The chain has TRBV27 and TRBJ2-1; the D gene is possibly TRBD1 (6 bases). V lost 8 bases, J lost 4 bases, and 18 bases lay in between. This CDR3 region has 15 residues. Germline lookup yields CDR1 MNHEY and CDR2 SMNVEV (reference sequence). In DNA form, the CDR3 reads TGTGCCAGCTCCGAGTGGGGGCAGGGGTACAATGAGCAGTTCTTC. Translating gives CASSEWGQGYNEQFF.

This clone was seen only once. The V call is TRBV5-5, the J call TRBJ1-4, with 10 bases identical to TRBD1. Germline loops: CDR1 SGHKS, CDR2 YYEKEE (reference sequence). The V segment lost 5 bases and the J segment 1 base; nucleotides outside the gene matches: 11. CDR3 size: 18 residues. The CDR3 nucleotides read TGTGCCAGCAGATCTGCCGGGACAGGGGATTTAACTAATGAAAAACTGTTTTTT. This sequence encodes CASRSAGTGDLTNEKLFF.

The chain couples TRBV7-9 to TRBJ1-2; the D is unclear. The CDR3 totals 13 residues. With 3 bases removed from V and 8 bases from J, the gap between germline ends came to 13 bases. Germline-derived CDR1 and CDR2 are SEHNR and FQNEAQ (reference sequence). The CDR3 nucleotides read TGTGCCAGCAGCTTCGGGCGTTTGGGGGGCTACACCTTC. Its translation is CASSFGRLGGYTF.

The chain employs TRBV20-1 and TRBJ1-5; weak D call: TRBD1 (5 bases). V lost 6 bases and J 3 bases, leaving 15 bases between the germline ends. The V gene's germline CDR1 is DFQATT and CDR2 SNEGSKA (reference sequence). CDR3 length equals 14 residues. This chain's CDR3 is CSASHRGNNQPQHF. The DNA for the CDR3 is TGCAGTGCCAGTCACCGGGGGAACAATCAGCCCCAGCATTTT.

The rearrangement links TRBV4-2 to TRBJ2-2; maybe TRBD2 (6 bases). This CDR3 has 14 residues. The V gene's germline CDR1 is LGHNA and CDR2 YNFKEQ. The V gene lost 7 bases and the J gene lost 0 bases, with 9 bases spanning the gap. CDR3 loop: CASMGGSNTGELFF. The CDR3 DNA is TGTGCCAGCATGGGAGGATCGAACACCGGGGAGCTGTTTTTT.

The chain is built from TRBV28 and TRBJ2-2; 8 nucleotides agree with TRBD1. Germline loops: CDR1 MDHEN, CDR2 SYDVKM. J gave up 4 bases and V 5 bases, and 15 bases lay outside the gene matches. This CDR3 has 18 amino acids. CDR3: CASSPYPTDRGTTGELFF. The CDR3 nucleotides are TGTGCCAGCAGTCCGTACCCTACCGACAGGGGTACCACCGGGGAGCTGTTTTTT.

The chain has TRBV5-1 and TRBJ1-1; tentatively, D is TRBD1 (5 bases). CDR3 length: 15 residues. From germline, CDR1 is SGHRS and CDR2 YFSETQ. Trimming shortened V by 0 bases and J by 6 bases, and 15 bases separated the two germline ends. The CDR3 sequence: CASSLVSRVEAEAFF. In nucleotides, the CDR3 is TGCGCCAGCAGCTTGGTATCCAGGGTGGAGGCTGAAGCTTTCTTT.

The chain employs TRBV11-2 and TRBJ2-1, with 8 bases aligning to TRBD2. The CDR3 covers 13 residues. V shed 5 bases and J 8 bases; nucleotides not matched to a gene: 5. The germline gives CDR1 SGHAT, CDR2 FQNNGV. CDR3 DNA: TGTGCCAGCAGCCTTCGGGGGGGCCATGAGCAGTTCTTC. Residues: CASSLRGGHEQFF.

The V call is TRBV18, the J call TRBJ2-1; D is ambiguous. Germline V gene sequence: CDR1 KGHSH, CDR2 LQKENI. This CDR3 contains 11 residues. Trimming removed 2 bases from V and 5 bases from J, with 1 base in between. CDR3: CASSPDNEQFF. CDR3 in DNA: TGTGCCAGCTCACCAGACAATGAGCAGTTCTTC.

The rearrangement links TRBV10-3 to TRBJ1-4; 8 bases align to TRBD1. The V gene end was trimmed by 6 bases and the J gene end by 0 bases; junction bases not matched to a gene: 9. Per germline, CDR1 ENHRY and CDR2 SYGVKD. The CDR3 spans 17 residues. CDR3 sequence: CAISRTGGLATNEKLFF. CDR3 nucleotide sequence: TGTGCCATCAGCCGTACAGGGGGACTTGCAACTAATGAAAAACTGTTTTTT.